These T cell receptor beta chains were read from a single sample in a study of molecular identifiers for immune sequencing clone quantification. MiXCR, applied by TCRdb to the PCR reads, yields one record per CDR3 protein. The sample has 460,000 or so distinct CDR3 sequences; 20% to 25% are singletons. Sequenced: naive CD8+ T cells from blood, with Jurkat cell RNA spiked in. These receptors were collected from a human donor in good health. Some libraries in this study had Jurkat cell RNA spiked in. Both conserved end residues are part of each CDR3. The order of the fields is D gene, clone size, V gene, J gene, CDR3 protein, CDR3 DNA. The D gene is left open where the match is weak. Not every row has a clone size; where given, it reads once, few, many or a size class.

NA,few,TRBV28,TRBJ2-7,CASSLIGMKNEQYF,TGTGCCAGCAGTTTAATTGGGATGAAGAACGAGCAGTACTTC
NA,NA,TRBV7-9,TRBJ2-1,CASSGVQFISISYNEQFF,TGTGCCAGCAGCGGGGTACAATTTATATCCATCTCCTACAATGAGCAGTTCTTC
NA,many,TRBV14,TRBJ2-3,CASSVVGAPDTQYF,TGTGCCAGCAGCGTTGTGGGGGCCCCAGATACGCAGTATTTT
TRBD2,NA,TRBV14,TRBJ2-7,CACSQEGGSSYEQYF,TGTGCCTGCAGCCAAGAGGGCGGGAGCTCCTACGAGCAGTACTTC
NA,few,TRBV3-1,TRBJ2-3,CASSQVSSDTQYF,TGTGCCAGCAGCCAAGTGTCGTCTGATACGCAGTATTTT
TRBD1,many,TRBV2,TRBJ1-1,CASWDRGKTEAFF,TGTGCCAGCTGGGACAGGGGGAAAACTGAAGCTTTCTTT
TRBD1,NA,TRBV6-5,TRBJ1-6,CASRTGDSLNSPLHF,TGTGCCAGCAGAACCGGGGACAGCCTTAATTCACCCCTCCACTTT
TRBD1,many,TRBV19,TRBJ1-5,CATGTVYNQPQHF,TGTGCCACGGGGACAGTTTACAATCAGCCCCAGCATTTT
TRBD1,NA,TRBV30,TRBJ1-1,CAWSIAGGTEAFF,TGTGCCTGGAGTATCGCAGGGGGCACTGAAGCTTTCTTT
NA,NA,TRBV6-2/TRBV6-3,TRBJ2-1,CASSYSRYSSYNEQFF,TGTGCCAGCAGTTACTCGCGGTATAGCTCCTACAATGAGCAGTTCTTC
TRBD1,many,TRBV28,TRBJ2-6,CASSGDRRHSGANVLTF,TGTGCCAGCAGTGGGGACAGGCGTCACTCTGGGGCCAACGTCCTGACTTTC
NA,many,TRBV11-2,TRBJ2-5,CASSHLKETQYF,TGTGCCAGCAGCCACCTAAAAGAGACCCAGTACTTC
NA,NA,TRBV6-5,TRBJ1-5,CASSYLPGEPQHF,TGTGCCAGCAGTTACTTGCCGGGGGAGCCCCAGCATTTT
NA,many,TRBV9,TRBJ2-2,CASSVDLNTGELFF,TGTGCCAGCAGCGTAGATTTGAACACCGGGGAGCTGTTTTTT
TRBD1,NA,TRBV29-1,TRBJ1-2,CSVEGGQGPYGYTF,TGCAGCGTTGAAGGGGGACAGGGCCCCTATGGCTACACCTTC
TRBD1,NA,TRBV7-9,TRBJ2-3,CAGSLGTGGTDTQYF,TGTGCCGGCAGCTTAGGGACAGGGGGCACAGATACGCAGTATTTT
TRBD2,few,TRBV27,TRBJ2-7,CASSLYSGTSSYEQYF,TGTGCCAGCAGTTTATATAGCGGGACTAGCTCGTACGAGCAGTACTTC
NA,many,TRBV5-6,TRBJ2-7,CASSMVTGPSYEQYF,TGTGCCAGCAGTATGGTCACCGGACCCTCCTACGAGCAGTACTTC
NA,NA,TRBV19,TRBJ2-7,CASSNSPYEQYF,TGTGCCAGTAGTAACAGCCCCTACGAGCAGTACTTC
NA,NA,TRBV12-5,TRBJ1-1,CASGGQYTEAFF,TGTGCTAGTGGTGGACAGTACACTGAAGCTTTCTTT
NA,NA,TRBV9,TRBJ1-3,CASSVGESGNTIYF,TGTGCCAGCAGCGTAGGGGAGTCTGGAAACACCATATATTTT
NA,NA,TRBV7-9,TRBJ2-1,CASSLANNEQFF,TGTGCCAGCAGCTTAGCGAACAATGAGCAGTTCTTC
TRBD2,NA,TRBV5-4,TRBJ2-7,CASTGGGEQYF,TGTGCCAGCACTGGGGGGGGCGAGCAGTACTTC
TRBD2,many,TRBV6-6,TRBJ2-7,CASRGRTSGTYEQYF,TGTGCCAGCAGAGGTCGGACTAGCGGGACCTACGAGCAGTACTTC
TRBD1,NA,TRBV6-2/TRBV6-3,TRBJ1-1,CATNPRDSLIEAFF,TGTGCCACCAATCCTCGGGACAGTTTAATTGAAGCTTTCTTT
NA,once,TRBV13,TRBJ2-7,CACSFGSYEQYF,TGTGCCTGCAGCTTTGGCTCCTACGAGCAGTACTTC
NA,NA,TRBV27,TRBJ1-4,CASSFQFRDNEKLFF,TGTGCCAGCAGTTTCCAATTTAGGGATAATGAAAAACTGTTTTTT
NA,many,TRBV28,TRBJ1-1,CASSSYRQGGGGTEAFF,TGTGCCAGCAGTTCATATCGGCAGGGAGGAGGGGGCACTGAAGCTTTCTTT
NA,NA,TRBV19,TRBJ1-4,CASSPGGRSTPQKLFF,TGTGCCAGTAGTCCCGGGGGGAGAAGCACCCCACAAAAACTGTTTTTT
TRBD1,many,TRBV29-1,TRBJ2-7,CSVGQGIRTPYEQYF,TGCAGCGTGGGACAGGGAATACGGACACCCTACGAGCAGTACTTC
TRBD2,many,TRBV5-4,TRBJ2-2,CASSRGDGNTGELFF,TGTGCCAGCAGCCGGGGGGACGGAAACACCGGGGAGCTGTTTTTT
NA,many,TRBV5-1,TRBJ2-5,CASSLEELLQETQYF,TGCGCCAGCAGCTTGGAGGAGCTCCTCCAAGAGACCCAGTACTTC
NA,NA,TRBV19,TRBJ1-1,CASSMGTIEAFF,TGTGCCAGTAGTATGGGAACGATCGAAGCTTTCTTT
NA,many,TRBV7-9,TRBJ1-1,CASSLEQGMNTEAFF,TGTGCCAGCAGCTTAGAACAGGGAATGAACACTGAAGCTTTCTTT
TRBD2,NA,TRBV7-3,TRBJ2-1,CASTLLAGVRNEQFF,TGTGCCAGCACCTTACTCGCGGGAGTACGAAATGAGCAGTTCTTC
NA,many,TRBV4-1,TRBJ1-2,CASSQETGAGYGYTF,TGCGCCAGCAGCCAAGAGACAGGCGCAGGGTATGGCTACACCTTC
NA,few,TRBV12-3/TRBV12-4,TRBJ1-3,CASRSGTRLSPSSGNTIYF,TGTGCCAGCAGATCCGGGACACGCTTAAGCCCGAGCTCTGGAAACACCATATATTTT
NA,many,TRBV4-3,TRBJ1-1,CASSQDGGTEAFF,TGCGCCAGCAGCCAAGACGGAGGGACTGAAGCTTTCTTT
NA,once,TRBV6-2/TRBV6-3,TRBJ1-1,CASSYLGEQEVMSTEAFF,TGTGCCAGCAGTTACTTGGGGGAACAGGAGGTGATGAGCACTGAAGCTTTCTTT
NA,NA,TRBV27,TRBJ2-2,CASSTTDYPNTGELFF,TGTGCCAGCAGTACGACGGATTACCCGAACACCGGGGAGCTGTTTTTT
NA,many,TRBV4-3,TRBJ2-7,CASSQEAYYEQYF,TGCGCCAGCAGCCAAGAGGCCTACTACGAGCAGTACTTC